This passage covers 2 T cell receptor beta chains from one sample sequenced in a study of T-cell reconstitution after alpha-beta-depleted transplantation in children. Preparing the TCRbeta library involved the use of unique molecular identifiers. TCRdb reprocessed the PCR reads via MiXCR and lists one record per CDR3 protein. The profile shows nearly 350,000 distinct CDR3 sequences, around 16% of them singletons. The material sequenced was PBMCs, mostly from graft donor cells, taken 360 days after TCRalphabeta/CD19-depleted stem cell transplant. Receptors were obtained from a male patient under 10 years old who had a stem cell transplant for acute lymphoblastic leukemia, so the T cells may come from the graft donor.

This clonotype was seen a handful of times. The chain uses TRBV4-1 and TRBJ1-3; D not certain. The CDR3 has 14 amino acids. CDR1 is MGHRA and CDR2 is YSYEKL in the germline V gene. Deletions cut 0 bases from V and 7 bases from J, with 10 bases between. The CDR3 is CASSQEGFGNTIYF. CDR3 sequence (DNA): TGCGCCAGCAGCCAAGAGGGATTCGGGAACACCATATATTTT.

The rearrangement joins TRBV4-1 to TRBJ2-3, with TRBD1 identical over 11 bases. The CDR3 totals 14 residues. The V gene end was trimmed by 4 bases and the J gene end by 5 bases; junction bases not matched to a gene: 2. Germline V gene lookup returns CDR1 MGHRA and CDR2 YSYEKL. The CDR3 DNA is TGCGCCAGCAGCCCGGGACAGGGGGTAGATACGCAGTATTTT. It encodes CASSPGQGVDTQYF.